The next 31 T cell receptor beta chains were all read from a single sample in a study of blood T cell repertoires in COVID-19. Clones were read by immunoSEQ multiplex PCR, and TCRdb kept only the in-frame ones, dropping some. The table records a few hundred thousand clones, 70% to 90% of them present only once. The sequenced material came from PBMCs or T cells enriched from blood (not recorded which). These TCRs come from a young man who had recovered from COVID-19.

This clone was seen once. The J gene is TRBJ2-7, the V gene TRBV30; D is uncertain. The CDR3 length is 13 residues. V was shortened by 0 bases and J by 0 bases, with 6 bases between the two germline ends. The germline CDR1 and CDR2 sequences are GTSNPN and SVGIG (reference sequence). CDR3 coding DNA: TGTGCCTGGAGTGTACAGAGCTCCTACGAGCAGTACTTC. This gives the protein CAWSVQSSYEQYF.

The CDR3 sequence is CASSQGGYTDTQYF. CDR3 DNA: TGTGCCAGCAGCCAAGGCGGTTACACAGATACGCAGTATTTT. V and J are TRBV3-1 (or the pseudogene TRBV3-2) and TRBJ2-3; D is uncertain. With 1 base removed from V and 2 bases from J, the gap between germline ends came to 7 bases. The CDR3 has 14 residues. The germline gives CDR1 LGHDT, CDR2 YNNKEL (reference sequence).

The rearrangement joins TRBV5-1 to TRBJ2-1, with 9 positions matching TRBD1. The trim removed 0 bases at V and 6 bases at J, leaving 4 bases unmatched. CDR1 and CDR2 (germline): SGHRS, YFSETQ. The CDR3 totals 15 residues. In DNA, the CDR3 is TGCGCCAGCAGCTTGGAAGGGACAGGGAGCAATGAGCAGTTCTTC. It translates to CASSLEGTGSNEQFF.

The J gene is TRBJ2-5, the V gene TRBV3-1 (or the pseudogene TRBV3-2), with 15 positions matching TRBD2. Losses at the gene ends were 1 base for V and 5 bases for J; bases not matched to a gene: 5. From germline, CDR1 is LGHDT and CDR2 YNNKEL (reference sequence). The CDR3 length is 17 residues. The CDR3 DNA reads TGTGCCAGCAGCCAAGTAGGACTAGCGGGGGGGTGGGAGACCCAGTACTTC. It translates to CASSQVGLAGGWETQYF.

V and J are TRBV4-1 and TRBJ1-2; tentative D call: TRBD1 (5 bases). With 1 base removed from V and 8 bases from J, the gap between germline ends came to 8 bases. The CDR3 length is 12 residues. From germline, CDR1 is MGHRA and CDR2 YSYEKL. CDR3 amino acids: CASSQAGEGYTF. The CDR3 DNA sequence: TGCGCCAGCAGCCAAGCGGGGGAAGGCTACACCTTC.

The chain couples TRBV28 to TRBJ1-2; D gene ambiguous. CDR3 length: 12 residues. Trimming removed 1 base from V and 4 bases from J, with 4 bases in between. The V gene's germline CDR1 is MDHEN and CDR2 SYDVKM. CDR3: CASSLSGYGYTF. The CDR3 coding sequence is TGTGCCAGCAGTTTATCCGGCTATGGCTACACCTTC.

This clone was observed a single time. This sequence joins TRBV4-1 and TRBJ2-7, with 7 bases aligning to TRBD2. The ends lost 3 bases at V and 3 bases at J; junction bases unmatched: 14. This CDR3 is 17 amino acids long. Per germline, CDR1 MGHRA and CDR2 YSYEKL. The CDR3 DNA sequence: TGCGCCAGCAGCCAGGAAACGAAGGGACTAATAGACTACGAGCAGTACTTC. It specifies CASSQETKGLIDYEQYF.

The CDR3: CASKEGTSGSNEQFF. CDR3 DNA: TGTGCCAGCAAAGAGGGGACTAGCGGGAGTAATGAGCAGTTCTTC. The rearrangement links TRBV28 to TRBJ2-1, with 14 bases matching TRBD2. The germline V gene has CDR1 MDHEN and CDR2 SYDVKM. V lost 7 bases, J lost 7 bases, and 6 bases stayed unmatched. The CDR3 contains 15 residues.

The rearrangement joins TRBV7-6 to TRBJ2-7; 10 bases agree with TRBD1. Per germline, CDR1 SGHVS and CDR2 FNYEAQ. The CDR3 is made up of 15 amino acids. V shed 1 base and J 5 bases; nucleotides not matched to a gene: 5. The CDR3 loop is CASSLGTGGIHEQYF. The DNA of the CDR3 is TGTGCCAGCAGCTTAGGGACAGGGGGTATCCACGAGCAGTACTTC. The entire variable domain, with the rest obtained from reference TRBV7-6 and TRBJ2-7, is as follows: GAGVSQSPRYKVTKRGQDVALRCDPISGHVSLYWYRQALGQGPEFLTYFNYEAQQDKSGLPNDRFSAERPEGSISTLTIQRTEQRDSAMYRCASSLGTGGIHEQYFGPGTRLTVT.

The V call is TRBV19, the J call TRBJ1-1; D is possibly TRBD1 (6 bases). The germline V and J ends were trimmed by 6 bases and 5 bases, with 13 bases remaining between them. This CDR3 is built from 13 residues. The germline gives CDR1 LNHDA, CDR2 SQIVND (reference sequence). The CDR3 DNA reads as TGTGCCAGTAGACCACAGGGTCGGACTGAAGCTTTCTTT. It specifies CASRPQGRTEAFF. The entire variable domain, with the rest obtained from reference TRBV19 and TRBJ1-1, is as follows: DGGITQSPKYLFRKEGQNVTLSCEQNLNHDAMYWYRQDPGQGLRLIYYSQIVNDFQKGDIAEGYSVSREKKESFPLTVTSAQKNPTAFYLCASRPQGRTEAFFGQGTRLTVV.

This clone came up once. The rearrangement joins TRBV9 to TRBJ2-7; D perhaps matches TRBD1 (6 bases). CDR1 is SGDLS, CDR2 YYNGEE, per germline. The V end lost 0 bases, the J end lost 2 bases, and 9 bases lay between the germline ends. This CDR3 has 14 residues. The CDR3 DNA reads TGTGCCAGCAGCGTAGTGGACAGCCCCTACGAGCAGTACTTC. It translates to CASSVVDSPYEQYF. The whole variable domain, remainder taken from reference TRBV9 and TRBJ2-7, is DSGVTQTPKHLITATGQRVTLRCSPRSGDLSVYWYQQSLDQGLQFLIQYYNGEERAKGNILERFSAQQFPDLHSELNLSSLELGDSALYFCASSVVDSPYEQYFGPGTRLTVT.

The rearrangement joins TRBV10-3 to TRBJ1-2; D unclear. Trimming left V 0 bases short and J 2 bases short, with 7 bases between. This CDR3 region has 14 residues. Per the germline V gene, CDR1 is ENHRY and CDR2 is SYGVKD. CDR3 DNA sequence: TGTGCCATCAGTGAGTCAAACAGCAACTATGGCTACACCTTC. Translating it yields CAISESNSNYGYTF.

V and J are TRBV6-5 and TRBJ1-2, with TRBD1 as a possible D gene (6 bases). The CDR3 runs to 12 residues. Germline V gene sequence: CDR1 MNHEY, CDR2 SVGAGI. V was shortened by 10 bases and J by 2 bases, with 11 bases between the two germline ends. This chain's CDR3 is CATKDSNYGYTF. CDR3 bases: TGTGCCACCAAGGACAGCAACTATGGCTACACCTTC.

The gene calls are TRBV18 and TRBJ2-1; TRBD1 agrees at 12 bases. This CDR3 is built from 16 residues. V gave up 3 bases and J gave up 7 bases; unmatched junction bases: 7. Per the germline V gene, CDR1 is KGHSH and CDR2 is LQKENI. This CDR3 is CASSPSGQGAWNEQFF. The CDR3 region has the DNA TGTGCCAGCTCACCCTCGGGACAGGGGGCCTGGAATGAGCAGTTCTTC.

This rearrangement joins TRBV27 to TRBJ2-7; weak D call: TRBD1 (5 bases). The CDR3 has 15 residues. Germline V gives CDR1 MNHEY, CDR2 SMNVEV (reference sequence). V was trimmed by 2 bases and J by 5 bases, leaving 16 bases between them. CDR3 sequence: CASSLNVQVRNEQYF. CDR3 bases: TGTGCCAGCAGTTTAAACGTACAGGTTCGGAACGAGCAGTACTTC.

This chain connects TRBV11-2 to TRBJ1-4; D uncertain. The CDR3 loop spans 16 amino acids. The germline gives CDR1 SGHAT, CDR2 FQNNGV. V was pared by 5 bases and J by 9 bases, with 22 bases between. CDR3 loop: CASSPWPGLQVKKLFF. The CDR3 region has the DNA TGTGCCAGCAGCCCCTGGCCCGGTCTTCAGGTTAAAAAACTGTTTTTT. Filled out from reference TRBV11-2 and TRBJ1-4, the complete variable domain reads EAGVAQSPRYKIIEKRQSVAFWCNPISGHATLYWYQQILGQGPKLLIQFQNNGVVDDSQLPKDRFSAERLKGVDSTLKIQPAKLEDSAVYLCASSPWPGLQVKKLFFGSGTQLSVL.

The V and J genes are TRBV28 and TRBJ2-1; 9 nucleotides line up with TRBD2. This CDR3 spans 16 amino acids. CDR1 is MDHEN, CDR2 SYDVKM, per germline. Unmatched junction bases numbered 14, after V lost 4 bases and J lost 10 bases. The CDR3 DNA reads as TGTGCCAGCAGTTCCATTAGCGGGAGTGTTTTGCTAGAGCAGTTCTTC. It specifies CASSSISGSVLLEQFF.

V and J are TRBV7-8 and TRBJ1-5, with TRBD1 identical over 8 bases. The CDR3 is made up of 15 amino acids. CDR1 SGHVS and CDR2 FQNEAQ come from the germline V gene. With 0 bases clipped from V and 4 bases from J, the junction kept 2 bases outside the gene matches. Here the CDR3 DNA reads TGTGCCAGCAGCTTAGCTGACAGGGGTAATCAGCCCCAGCATTTT. Translation: CASSLADRGNQPQHF.

The chain carries TRBV25-1 and TRBJ1-1; D is undetermined. The CDR3 covers 14 residues. The V gene lost 6 bases and the J gene lost 1 base, with 12 bases spanning the gap. Germline V gives CDR1 MGHDK, CDR2 SYGVNS. CDR3 DNA: TGTGCCAGCAGGGAGACCGGGAAGAACACTGAAGCTTTCTTT. Encoded protein: CASRETGKNTEAFF.

The rearrangement uses TRBV11-2 and TRBJ2-1; a weak D match, TRBD2 (5 bases). Germline V lookup: CDR1 SGHAT, CDR2 FQNNGV. V lost 5 bases, J lost 2 bases, and 19 bases lay in between. This CDR3 is built from 17 residues. The CDR3 sequence is CASSHRTRAVAYNEQFF. The CDR3 DNA sequence: TGTGCCAGCAGCCACCGAACTAGGGCTGTTGCCTACAATGAGCAGTTCTTC.

This sequence joins TRBV15 and TRBJ2-7; weak D call: TRBD1 (6 bases). CDR3 length equals 14 residues. V was clipped by 6 bases and J by 1 base, with 13 bases between them. The germline CDR1 and CDR2 sequences are LNHNV and YYDKDF (reference sequence). CDR3 coding DNA: TGTGCCACCAGAGTGGGGGCTCAATCCTACGAGCAGTACTTC. Translating it yields CATRVGAQSYEQYF.

The sample holds one count of this clone. The rearrangement links TRBV27 to TRBJ1-1; D gene ambiguous. The CDR3 totals 16 residues. Per the germline V gene, CDR1 is MNHEY and CDR2 is SMNVEV (reference sequence). The V and J ends lost 3 bases and 1 base respectively, with 15 bases between them. CDR3 DNA: TGTGCCAGCAGTTTTAATCTCGTTTGGGCGAACACTGAAGCTTTCTTT. It codes for CASSFNLVWANTEAFF.

V is TRBV5-4 and J is TRBJ2-4; 7 positions match TRBD1. The CDR3 has 15 residues. Trimming took 4 bases from V and 3 from J; bases not matched to a gene: 7. Germline CDR1 and CDR2: SGHNT and YYREEE (reference sequence). As DNA, the CDR3 is TGTGCCAGCAGCACAAGGGACAGTGACAAAAACATTCAGTACTTC. It codes for CASSTRDSDKNIQYF. Variable domain in full (rest from reference TRBV5-4 and TRBJ2-4): ETGVTQSPTHLIKTRGQQVTLRCSSQSGHNTVSWYQQALGQGPQFIFQYYREEENGRGNFPPRFSGLQFPNYSSELNVNALELDDSALYLCASSTRDSDKNIQYFGAGTRLSVL.

The chain links TRBV2 to TRBJ1-5; maybe TRBD1 (5 bases). The CDR3 is 15 amino acids. Per the germline V gene, CDR1 is SNHLY and CDR2 is FYNNEI. The V end was cut by 5 bases, the J end by 4 bases, with 15 bases between. The CDR3 bases are TGTGCCAGCAGTCCCGCACGGGGGGGGAATCAGCCCCAGCATTTT. As protein: CASSPARGGNQPQHF. The full variable domain, with the rest looked up from reference TRBV2 and TRBJ1-5, is EPEVTQTPSHQVTQMGQEVILRCVPISNHLYFYWYRQILGQKVEFLVSFYNNEISEKSEIFDDQFSVERPDGSNFTLKIRSTKLEDSAMYFCASSPARGGNQPQHFGDGTRLSIL.

The rearrangement links TRBV10-3 to TRBJ2-3, with 8 nucleotides matching TRBD1. Germline trimming cut 7 bases from V and 7 bases from J; bases unmatched to any gene: 7. The CDR3 sequence is 13 residues long. Per the germline V gene, CDR1 is ENHRY and CDR2 is SYGVKD. Here the CDR3 DNA reads TGTGCCATCACAGGGGGCGAGGGGTATACGCAGTATTTT. As protein: CAITGGEGYTQYF.

The V and J genes are TRBV28 and TRBJ1-3; D gene ambiguous. Trimming pared 3 bases from V and 1 base from J, leaving 10 bases between. Per germline, CDR1 MDHEN and CDR2 SYDVKM. The CDR3 runs to 15 residues. The CDR3 loop reads CASSLPTTSGNTIYF. The CDR3 region has the DNA TGTGCCAGCAGTTTGCCGACTACGTCTGGAAACACCATATATTTT.

V gene TRBV18 combines with J gene TRBJ2-7, with 7 bases aligning to TRBD1. The J segment lost 2 bases and the V segment lost 4 bases, leaving 8 bases of the junction unmatched. CDR1 and CDR2 from the germline V gene are KGHSH and LQKENI. There are 15 residues in the CDR3. In nucleotides, the CDR3 is TGTGCCAGCTCACTACAACAGGGGTCCACCTACGAGCAGTACTTC. Encoded protein: CASSLQQGSTYEQYF.

The table lists this clone with a count of one. The gene calls are TRBV10-2 and TRBJ1-6; D call uncertain. Looked up from germline, CDR1 is WSHSY and CDR2 is SAAADI. This CDR3 has 17 amino acids. V shed 0 bases and J shed 9 bases, with 18 bases lying between them. CDR3 nucleotides: TGCGCCAGCAGTGAGTCTAATTTGGCGGGGAAGGGTTCACCCCTCCACTTT. This codes for CASSESNLAGKGSPLHF.

The chain employs TRBV9 and TRBJ1-3, with D possibly being TRBD1 (6 bases). Trimming pared 3 bases from V and 8 bases from J, leaving 18 bases between. The CDR3 extends over 15 amino acids. Germline V lookup: CDR1 SGDLS, CDR2 YYNGEE. CDR3 nucleotide sequence: TGTGCCAGCAGCGCGAGGGGGTTCCCCGACGACACCATATATTTT. This encodes CASSARGFPDDTIYF.

V gene TRBV10-3 combines with J gene TRBJ1-2; 9 bases map to TRBD1. J was trimmed by 2 bases and V by 0 bases; bases with no gene match: 4. The CDR3 is made up of 16 amino acids. Germline V gene sequence: CDR1 ENHRY, CDR2 SYGVKD. CDR3 nucleotides: TGTGCCATCAGTGAGTCATGGACAGGGGCCAACTATGGCTACACCTTC. Translated, it gives CAISESWTGANYGYTF.

The chain recombines TRBV6-2 or TRBV6-3 with TRBJ2-7; 9 bases match TRBD1. J gave up 3 bases and V 4 bases, and 10 bases lay outside the gene matches. The CDR3 runs 16 residues. Germline-derived CDR1 and CDR2 are MNHEY and SVGEGT. The CDR3 protein is CASSSQKRTGVYEQYF. In DNA, the CDR3 is TGTGCCAGCAGTTCCCAAAAGAGGACAGGGGTCTACGAGCAGTACTTC.